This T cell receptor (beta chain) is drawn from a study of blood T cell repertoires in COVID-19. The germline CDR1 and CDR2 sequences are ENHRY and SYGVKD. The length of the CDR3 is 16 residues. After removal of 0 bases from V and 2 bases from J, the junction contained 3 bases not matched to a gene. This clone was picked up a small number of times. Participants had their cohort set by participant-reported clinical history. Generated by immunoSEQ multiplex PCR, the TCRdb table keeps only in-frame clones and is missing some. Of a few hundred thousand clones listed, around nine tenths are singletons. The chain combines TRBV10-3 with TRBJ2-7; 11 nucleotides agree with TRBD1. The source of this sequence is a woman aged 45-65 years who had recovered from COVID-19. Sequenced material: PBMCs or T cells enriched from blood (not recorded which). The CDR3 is CAISESRDRGTYEQYF. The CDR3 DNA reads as TGTGCCATCAGTGAGTCCAGGGACAGGGGGACCTACGAGCAGTACTTC.